What follows is one T cell receptor beta chain and its context. At one end the junction does not follow the germline gene, possibly because of a read error. These data belong to a study of tumor and adjacent non-tumor tissue in lung cancer. Three rounds of nested PCR, following a modified ARM-PCR protocol, produced the TCRbeta library. TCRdb passed the multiplex PCR reads through MiXCR, listing each CDR3 protein once. The sample consists of some 93,000 distinct CDR3 sequences, less than 75% of them appearing once. No cell sorting was done before RNA was extracted from the tissue. Germline V gives CDR1 MNHEY, CDR2 SVGAGI. The CDR3 is made up of 13 amino acids.

This receptor was obtained from a man aged 55 to 70 with non-small cell lung cancer. V gene TRBV6-5 combines with J gene TRBJ1-2; D call uncertain. Sequencing was performed on lung tumor tissue. CDR3 sequence: CASSYTDRGGYTF. CDR3 in DNA: TGTGCCAGCAGTTACACGGACCGGGGAGGCTATACCTTC.